These T cell receptor beta chains were read from a single sample in a study of T cells in Graves' hyperthyroidism and ophthalmopathy. TCRdb re-called the multiplex PCR reads through MiXCR, storing one row per CDR3 protein. This table has a few hundred thousand distinct CDR3 sequences, 35% to 55% appearing once. The sample taken for sequencing was peripheral blood or thyroid tissue (not recorded which). All receptors derive from a young woman with Graves' hyperthyroidism. CDR3s include the opening cysteine and the closing phenylalanine or tryptophan. Each record gives: J gene, D gene, clone size, V gene, CDR3 DNA, CDR3 protein. A D gene is named only where the DNA matches it firmly. Size values are once, few and many counts, or a class for expanded clones, and some rows have none.

TRBJ1-1,TRBD1,.,TRBV2,TGTGCCAGCAGTACAGGGGGTTGGACTGAAGCTTTCTTT,CASSTGGWTEAFF
TRBJ2-7,.,many,TRBV20-1,TGCAGTGCTAGAGAGGGGGCAGGGGGGAACACCTACGAGCAGTACTTC,CSAREGAGGNTYEQYF
TRBJ1-4,.,once,TRBV20-1,TGCAGTGCTAGTGGGGCAGGGGTTGCAACTAATGAAAAACTGTTTTTT,CSASGAGVATNEKLFF
TRBJ2-5,TRBD1,.,TRBV6-1,TGTGCCAGCAGTGCGTACAGGGGGGTGGAGACCCAGTACTTC,CASSAYRGVETQYF
TRBJ2-7,.,many,TRBV19,TGTGCCAGTAGTTCGGGGGCAGGATACGAGCAGTACTTC,CASSSGAGYEQYF
TRBJ2-3,.,many,TRBV29-1,TGCAGCGTTGTGGCGGTCCTCCGCACAGATACGCAGTATTTT,CSVVAVLRTDTQYF
TRBJ2-7,.,.,TRBV6-1,TGTGCCAGCAGGAACTTGGACAGCATAATCTACGAGCAGTACTTC,CASRNLDSIIYEQYF
TRBJ1-5,.,once,TRBV6-1,TGTGCCAGCAGTGAAGAGGTCAGGGGTTCGGGCAATCAGCCCCAGCATTTT,CASSEEVRGSGNQPQHF
TRBJ1-5,TRBD1,once,TRBV20-1,TGCAGTGCTAGAGTGGGACAGACCAACAATCAGCCCCAGCATTTT,CSARVGQTNNQPQHF
TRBJ1-2,.,.,TRBV5-5,TGTGCCAGCATCTATGGGGCTAACTATGGCTACACCTTC,CASIYGANYGYTF
TRBJ1-2,.,.,TRBV7-9,TGTGCCAGCAGCTCCGACGTCCGGGACTATGGCTACACCTTC,CASSSDVRDYGYTF
TRBJ1-5,TRBD1,many,TRBV2,TGTGCCAGCAGTCGTGACAGGGGGACCAATCAGCCCCAGCATTTT,CASSRDRGTNQPQHF
TRBJ2-5,.,.,TRBV10-3,TGTGCCATCAGCACTACAAGGCCGGGGGATAGGGGCAATCAGCCCCAGTACTTC,CAISTTRPGDRGNQPQYF
TRBJ1-3,.,.,TRBV7-8,TGTGCCAGCAGCTTAGCCCCCAGGACGGGTAGGGGAAACACCATATATTTT,CASSLAPRTGRGNTIYF
TRBJ2-3,TRBD2,many,TRBV19,TGTGCCAGTAGTATATCTAGCGGGACAGATACGCAGTATTTT,CASSISSGTDTQYF
TRBJ1-4,.,many,TRBV6-5,TGTGCCAGCAGTTACACCGGGAACGAAAAACTGTTTTTT,CASSYTGNEKLFF
TRBJ1-5,TRBD1,many,TRBV4-3,TGCGCCAGCAGCCCCGGACAGGATCAGCCCCAGCATTTT,CASSPGQDQPQHF
TRBJ2-7,.,.,TRBV7-6,TGTGCCAGCAGCAGGGGGTTTACCTACGAGCAGTACTTC,CASSRGFTYEQYF